Sequencing of this T cell receptor (beta chain) was carried out in a study of identical twins. This clonotype has a count of ten or more. TCRdb processed the 5' RACE reads anew with MiXCR; each CDR3 protein has one entry. The sample records 700,000 to 950,000 distinct CDR3 sequences, approximately 13% being singletons. The germline gives CDR1 ENHRY, CDR2 SYGVKD. The CDR3 runs to 14 residues. Trimming cost V 0 bases and J 5 bases, with 11 bases left between them. The same sample was also studied in work on yellow fever vaccine responses in identical twins.

Sequenced input: PBMCs. The sequence came from a woman between 18 and 29 years old in good health. The chain uses TRBV10-3 and TRBJ2-7, with D maybe TRBD1 (6 bases). The chain's CDR3 is CAISESRGTHEQYF. Written as DNA, the CDR3 is TGTGCCATCAGTGAGTCGAGGGGGACACACGAGCAGTACTTC.